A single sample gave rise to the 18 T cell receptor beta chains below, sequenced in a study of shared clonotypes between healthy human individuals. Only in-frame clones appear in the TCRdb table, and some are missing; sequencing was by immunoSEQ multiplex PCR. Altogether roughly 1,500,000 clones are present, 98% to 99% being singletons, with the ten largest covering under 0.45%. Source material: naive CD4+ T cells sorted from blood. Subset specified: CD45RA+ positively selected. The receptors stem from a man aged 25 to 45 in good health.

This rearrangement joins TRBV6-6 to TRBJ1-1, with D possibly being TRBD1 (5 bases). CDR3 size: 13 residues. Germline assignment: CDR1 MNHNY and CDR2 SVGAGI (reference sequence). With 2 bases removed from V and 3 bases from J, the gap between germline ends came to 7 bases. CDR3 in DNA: TGTGCCAGCAGTTACATAGGGGACACTGAAGCTTTCTTT. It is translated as CASSYIGDTEAFF.

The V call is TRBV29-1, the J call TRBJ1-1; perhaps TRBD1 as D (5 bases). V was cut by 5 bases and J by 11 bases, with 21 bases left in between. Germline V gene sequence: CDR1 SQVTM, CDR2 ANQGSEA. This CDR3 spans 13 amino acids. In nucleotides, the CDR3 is TGCAGCGTTATTGTGGGGGGAAGACGTCGGGCTTTCTTT. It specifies CSVIVGGRRRAFF.

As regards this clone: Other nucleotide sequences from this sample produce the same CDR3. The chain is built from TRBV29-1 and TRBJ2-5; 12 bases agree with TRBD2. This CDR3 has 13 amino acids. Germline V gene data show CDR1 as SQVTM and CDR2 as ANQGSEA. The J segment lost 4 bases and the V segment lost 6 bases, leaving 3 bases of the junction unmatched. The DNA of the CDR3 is TGCAGCGTACTGACTAGCGGGGGAGAGACCCAGTACTTC. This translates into CSVLTSGGETQYF.

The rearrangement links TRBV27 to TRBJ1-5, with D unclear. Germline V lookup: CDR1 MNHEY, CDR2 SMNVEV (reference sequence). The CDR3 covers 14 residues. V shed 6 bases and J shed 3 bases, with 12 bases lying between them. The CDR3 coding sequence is TGTGCCAGCAGAAGAAGACCAAACAATCAGCCCCAGCATTTT. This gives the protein CASRRRPNNQPQHF.

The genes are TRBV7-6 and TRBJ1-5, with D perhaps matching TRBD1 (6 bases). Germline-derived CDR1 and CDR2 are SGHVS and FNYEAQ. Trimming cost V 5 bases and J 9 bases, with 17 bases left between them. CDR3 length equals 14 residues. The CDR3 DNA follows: TGTGCCAGCAGCATACAGGCAGGGGAGAGGCCCCAGCATTTT. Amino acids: CASSIQAGERPQHF.

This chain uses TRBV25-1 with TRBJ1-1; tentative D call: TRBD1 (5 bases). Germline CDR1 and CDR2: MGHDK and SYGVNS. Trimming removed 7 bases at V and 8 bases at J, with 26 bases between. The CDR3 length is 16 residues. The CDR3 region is CASTSGEGRGTGEAFF. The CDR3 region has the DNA TGTGCCAGCACCTCGGGAGAGGGGCGCGGAACGGGGGAAGCTTTCTTT. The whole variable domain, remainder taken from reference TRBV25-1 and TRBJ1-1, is EADIYQTPRYLVIGTGKKITLECSQTMGHDKMYWYQQDPGMELHLIHYSYGVNSTEKGDLSSESTVSRIRTEHFPLTLESARPSHTSQYLCASTSGEGRGTGEAFFGQGTRLTVV.

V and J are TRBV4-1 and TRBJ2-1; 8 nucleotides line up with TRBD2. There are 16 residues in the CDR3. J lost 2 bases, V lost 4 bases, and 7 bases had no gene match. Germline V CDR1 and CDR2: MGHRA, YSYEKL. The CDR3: CASSLLGLAAYNEQFF. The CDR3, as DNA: TGCGCCAGCAGCCTTCTAGGACTAGCAGCCTACAATGAGCAGTTCTTC.

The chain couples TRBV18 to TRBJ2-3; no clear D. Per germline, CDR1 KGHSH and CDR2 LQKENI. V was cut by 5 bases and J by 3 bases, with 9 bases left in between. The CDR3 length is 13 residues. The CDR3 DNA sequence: TGTGCCAGCTCAGAAACTATGACAGATACGCAGTATTTT. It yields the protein CASSETMTDTQYF.

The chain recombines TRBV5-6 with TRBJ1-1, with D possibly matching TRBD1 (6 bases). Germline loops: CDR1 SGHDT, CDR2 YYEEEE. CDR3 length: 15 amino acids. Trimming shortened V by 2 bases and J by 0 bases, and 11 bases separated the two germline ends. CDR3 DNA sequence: TGTGCCAGCAGCTTTCCCGGACAGATGAACACTGAAGCTTTCTTT. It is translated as CASSFPGQMNTEAFF.

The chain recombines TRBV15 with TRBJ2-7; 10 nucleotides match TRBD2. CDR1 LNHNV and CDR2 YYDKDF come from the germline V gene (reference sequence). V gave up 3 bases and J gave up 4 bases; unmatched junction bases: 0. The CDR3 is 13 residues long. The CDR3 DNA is TGTGCCACCAGCAGGGGACTAGCGTACGAGCAGTACTTC. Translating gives CATSRGLAYEQYF. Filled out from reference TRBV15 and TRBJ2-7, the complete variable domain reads DAMVIQNPRYQVTQFGKPVTLSCSQTLNHNVMYWYQQKSSQAPKLLFHYYDKDFNNEADTPDNFQSRRPNTSFCFLDIRSPGLGDTAMYLCATSRGLAYEQYFGPGTRLTVT.

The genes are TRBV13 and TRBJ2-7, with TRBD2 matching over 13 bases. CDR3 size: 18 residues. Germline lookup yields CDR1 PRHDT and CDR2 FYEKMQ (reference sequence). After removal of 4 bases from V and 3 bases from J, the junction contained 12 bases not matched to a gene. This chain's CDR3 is CASSSVRTSGSEHYEQYF. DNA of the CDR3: TGTGCCAGCAGCTCAGTGCGGACTAGCGGGAGTGAGCACTACGAGCAGTACTTC.

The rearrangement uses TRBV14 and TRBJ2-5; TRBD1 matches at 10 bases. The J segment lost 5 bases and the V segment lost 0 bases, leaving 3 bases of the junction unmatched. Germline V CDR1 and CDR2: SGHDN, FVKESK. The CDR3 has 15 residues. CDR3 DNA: TGTGCCAGCAGCCAAGAGGTGACAGGGGGCGAGACCCAGTACTTC. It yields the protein CASSQEVTGGETQYF.

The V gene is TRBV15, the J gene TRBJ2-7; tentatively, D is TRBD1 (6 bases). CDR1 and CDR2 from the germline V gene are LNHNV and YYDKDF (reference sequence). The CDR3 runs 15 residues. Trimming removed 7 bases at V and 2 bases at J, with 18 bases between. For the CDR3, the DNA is TGTGCCACCACCACAGACAGGACGAGGACCTACGAGCAGTACTTC. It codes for CATTTDRTRTYEQYF.

The CDR3 is CATGLYEKLFF. The CDR3 coding sequence is TGTGCCACGGGGCTTTACGAAAAACTGTTTTTT. The J gene is TRBJ1-4, the V gene TRBV19; a weak D match, TRBD1 (5 bases). The germline CDR1 and CDR2 sequences are LNHDA and SQIVND (reference sequence). With 10 bases removed from V and 8 bases from J, the gap between germline ends came to 11 bases. This CDR3 spans 11 amino acids.

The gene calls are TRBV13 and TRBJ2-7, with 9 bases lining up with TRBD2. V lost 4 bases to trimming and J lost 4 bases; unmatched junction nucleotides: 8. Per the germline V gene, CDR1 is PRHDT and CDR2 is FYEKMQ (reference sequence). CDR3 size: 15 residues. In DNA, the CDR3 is TGTGCCAGCAGCTCCTTAGTAGCGGGAGTATACGAGCAGTACTTC. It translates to CASSSLVAGVYEQYF.

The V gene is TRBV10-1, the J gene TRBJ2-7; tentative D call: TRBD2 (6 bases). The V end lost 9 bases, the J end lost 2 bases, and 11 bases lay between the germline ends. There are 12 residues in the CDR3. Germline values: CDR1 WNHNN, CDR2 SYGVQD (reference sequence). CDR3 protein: CASGGTTYEQYF. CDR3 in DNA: TGCGCCAGTGGGGGGACGACCTACGAGCAGTACTTC.

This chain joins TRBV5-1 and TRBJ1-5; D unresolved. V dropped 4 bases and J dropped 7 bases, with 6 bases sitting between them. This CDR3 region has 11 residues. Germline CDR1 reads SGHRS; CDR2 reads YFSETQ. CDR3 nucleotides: TGCGCCAGCAGCCGCAGGCAGCCCCAGCATTTT. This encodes CASSRRQPQHF.

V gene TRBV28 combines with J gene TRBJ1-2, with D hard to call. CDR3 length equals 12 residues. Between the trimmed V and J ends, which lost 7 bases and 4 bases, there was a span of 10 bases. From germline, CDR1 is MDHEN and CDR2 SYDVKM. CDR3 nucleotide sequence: TGTGCCAGCACGGCAGGCGTCTATGGCTACACCTTC. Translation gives CASTAGVYGYTF.